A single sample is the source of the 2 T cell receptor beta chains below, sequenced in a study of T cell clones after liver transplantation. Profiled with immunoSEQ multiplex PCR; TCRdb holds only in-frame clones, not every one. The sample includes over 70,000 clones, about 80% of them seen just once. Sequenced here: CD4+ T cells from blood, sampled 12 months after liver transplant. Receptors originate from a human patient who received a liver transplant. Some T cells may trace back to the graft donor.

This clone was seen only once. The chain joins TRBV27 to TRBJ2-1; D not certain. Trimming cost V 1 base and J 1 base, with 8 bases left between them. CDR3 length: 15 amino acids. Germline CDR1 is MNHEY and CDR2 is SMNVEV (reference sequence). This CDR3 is CASSLFLQSYNEQFF. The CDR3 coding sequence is TGTGCCAGCAGTTTATTCCTTCAATCCTACAATGAGCAGTTCTTC.

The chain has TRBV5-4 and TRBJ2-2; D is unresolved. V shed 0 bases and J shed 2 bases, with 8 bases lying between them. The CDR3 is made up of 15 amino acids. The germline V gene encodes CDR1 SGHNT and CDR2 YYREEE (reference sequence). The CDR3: CASSLAPSNTGELFF. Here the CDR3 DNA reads TGTGCCAGCAGCTTGGCCCCAAGTAACACCGGGGAGCTGTTTTTT. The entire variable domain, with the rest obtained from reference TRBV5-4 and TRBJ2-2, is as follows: ETGVTQSPTHLIKTRGQQVTLRCSSQSGHNTVSWYQQALGQGPQFIFQYYREEENGRGNFPPRFSGLQFPNYSSELNVNALELDDSALYLCASSLAPSNTGELFFGEGSRLTVL.